Below, one T cell receptor (beta chain) is given with its context. The CDR3 totals 15 residues. CDR1 is MNHNY, CDR2 SVGAGI, per germline (reference sequence). J lost 5 bases, V lost 5 bases, and 7 bases had no gene match. Repertoires were generated with immunoSEQ multiplex PCR, while TCRdb's copy carries only in-frame clones and drops some. The sample carries some 93,000 clones, roughly 89% recorded once. The sample belongs to a study of T cell changes during pregnancy in multiple sclerosis. The J gene is TRBJ2-1, the V gene TRBV6-6; TRBD1 aligns across 9 bases. The clonotype comes from a female donor in good health, enrolled as a control in a pregnancy study. Specimen: peripheral blood, collected after pregnancy. The CDR3, as DNA: TGTGCCAGCAGTGATTACAGGGGGCGCGACAATGAGCAGTTCTTC. It encodes CASSDYRGRDNEQFF.